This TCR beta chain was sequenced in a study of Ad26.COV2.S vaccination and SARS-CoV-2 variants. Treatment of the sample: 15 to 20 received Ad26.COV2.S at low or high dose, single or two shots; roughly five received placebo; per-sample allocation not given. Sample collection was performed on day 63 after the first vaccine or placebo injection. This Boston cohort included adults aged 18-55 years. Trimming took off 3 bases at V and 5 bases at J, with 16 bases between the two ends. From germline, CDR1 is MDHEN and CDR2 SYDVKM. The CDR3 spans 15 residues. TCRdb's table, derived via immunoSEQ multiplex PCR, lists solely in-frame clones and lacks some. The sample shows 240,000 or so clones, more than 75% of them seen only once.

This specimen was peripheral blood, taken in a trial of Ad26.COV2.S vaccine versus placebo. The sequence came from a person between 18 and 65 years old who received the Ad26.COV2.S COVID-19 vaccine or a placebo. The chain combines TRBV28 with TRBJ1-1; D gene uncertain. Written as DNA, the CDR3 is TGTGCCAGCAGTTTGATATCGGCGGGCGGAACTGAAGCTTTCTTT. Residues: CASSLISAGGTEAFF.